The TCR beta chain under discussion was sequenced for a study of technical replicates of blood from several donors (dated by TCRdb to 2017 to 2019). Comment on this clone: Its antigen is unknown. Base qualities are not at hand, and no much larger clone is one base apart.

Libraries were constructed by the immunoSEQ multiplex PCR assay. TCRdb's version of the immuneACCESS table is confined to in-frame rearrangements and falls short of the full clone set. An unresolved V gene accounts for under half of the shortfall where checked; the remainder is of unknown origin. The sample table contains 54,000 or so clones; only one count was recorded for roughly 92% of them. The ten top clones hold 0.2% to 0.25% of the sample. The CDR3 runs 15 residues from the cysteine to the phenylalanine. The sequence is cut down to CDR3 DNA, 45 bases in frame from base 1. V is cut back by 3 bases and J by 0 bases, with 4 bases in the junction unmatched. The germline V gene supplies CDR1 SGHRS and CDR2 YFSETQ.

The clonotype comes from a human donor in good health. The material sequenced was T cells isolated from PBMCs. The chain is encoded by TRBV5-1 joined to TRBJ1-1; 8 middle bases align to TRBD1. The nucleotides are TGCGCCAGCAGCTACGGACAGGGTGTGAACACTGAAGCTTTCTTT. Translated, this gives CASSYGQGVNTEAFF.